A single T cell receptor beta chain is shown here with its context. What it binds is unknown. TCRdb's table, derived via immunoSEQ multiplex PCR, lists solely in-frame clones and lacks some. The sample lists 140,000 or so clones, approximately 90% seen once, with less than 2.5% in the top ten. This entry is derived from a study of T cell responses to AZD1222 COVID-19 vaccine. The V end was cut by 3 bases, the J end by 5 bases, with 17 bases between. CDR3 length equals 15 residues. Germline assignment: CDR1 SGHDT and CDR2 YYEEEE. Study-level points and caveats: Two AZD1222 administrations were followed by greater Spike-specific TCR breadth and depth.

The sample was peripheral blood, taken 28 days after the second AZD1222 dose. V usage is TRBV5-6 and J usage is TRBJ2-5; maybe TRBD1 (7 bases). This TCR derives from an adult who received the AZD1222 COVID-19 vaccine. For the CDR3, the DNA is TGTGCCAGCAGCTCTCTAACAGGGGCGGGGGAGACCCAGTACTTC. It specifies CASSSLTGAGETQYF. Variable domain in full (rest from reference TRBV5-6 and TRBJ2-5): DAGVTQSPTHLIKTRGQQVTLRCSPKSGHDTVSWYQQALGQGPQFIFQYYEEEERQRGNFPDRFSGHQFPNYSSELNVNALLLGDSALYLCASSSLTGAGETQYFGPGTRLLVL.